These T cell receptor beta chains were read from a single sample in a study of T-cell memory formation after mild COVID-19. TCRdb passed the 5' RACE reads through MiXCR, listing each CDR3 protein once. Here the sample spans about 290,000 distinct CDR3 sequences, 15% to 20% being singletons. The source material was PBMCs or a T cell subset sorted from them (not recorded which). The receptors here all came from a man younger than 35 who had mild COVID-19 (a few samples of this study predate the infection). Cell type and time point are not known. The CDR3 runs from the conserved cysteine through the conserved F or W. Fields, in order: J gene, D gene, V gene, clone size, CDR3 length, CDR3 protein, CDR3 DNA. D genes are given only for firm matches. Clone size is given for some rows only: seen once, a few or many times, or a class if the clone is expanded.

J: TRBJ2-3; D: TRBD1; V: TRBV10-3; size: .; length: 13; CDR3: CAIAGGRVDTQYF; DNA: TGTGCCATCGCAGGGGGCAGGGTAGATACGCAGTATTTT
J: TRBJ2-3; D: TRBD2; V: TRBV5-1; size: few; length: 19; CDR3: CASSLAPPTSALRVDTQYF; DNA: TGCGCCAGCAGCTTGGCGCCACCAACTAGCGCCCTACGTGTAGATACGCAGTATTTT
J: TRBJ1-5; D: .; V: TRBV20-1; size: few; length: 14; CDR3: CSASGGASNQPQHF; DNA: TGCAGTGCTAGCGGGGGCGCGAGCAATCAGCCCCAGCATTTT
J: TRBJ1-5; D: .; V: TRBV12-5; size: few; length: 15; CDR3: CASGLVLGYNQPQHF; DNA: TGTGCTAGTGGTTTGGTACTGGGGTACAATCAGCCCCAGCATTTT
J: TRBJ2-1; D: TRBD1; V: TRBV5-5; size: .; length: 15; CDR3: CASSKGDRGRNEQFF; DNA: TGTGCCAGCAGTAAGGGGGACAGGGGGCGGAATGAGCAGTTCTTC
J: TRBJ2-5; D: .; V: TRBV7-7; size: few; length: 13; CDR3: CASSPGPSQTQYF; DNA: TGTGCTAGCAGCCCCGGGCCCAGCCAGACCCAGTACTTC
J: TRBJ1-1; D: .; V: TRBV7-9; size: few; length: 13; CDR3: CASKVRGGTEAFF; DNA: TGTGCCAGCAAGGTTAGAGGAGGAACTGAAGCTTTCTTT
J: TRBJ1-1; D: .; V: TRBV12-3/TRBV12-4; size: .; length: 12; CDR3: CASSSRSTEAFF; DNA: TGTGCCAGCAGCTCCAGGAGCACTGAAGCTTTCTTT
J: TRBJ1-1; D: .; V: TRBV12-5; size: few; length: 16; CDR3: CASGLVQGPSNTEAFF; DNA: TGTGCTAGTGGTTTGGTACAGGGACCGTCGAACACTGAAGCTTTCTTT
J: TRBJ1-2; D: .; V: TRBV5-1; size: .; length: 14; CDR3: CASRGEANTYGYTF; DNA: TGCGCCAGTCGAGGGGAAGCAAACACGTATGGCTACACCTTC